This TCR beta chain was captured in a study of T cells in Graves' hyperthyroidism and ophthalmopathy (dated by TCRdb to between 2018 and 2021). For the wider study: Peripheral blood samples were taken at initial diagnosis, before any treatment was given. Thyroid tissue and blood T-cell repertoires from about six Graves' hyperthyroidism patients were also compared in the study. After sampling, hyperthyroidism patients received methimazole starting at 30 mg daily, and ophthalmopathy patients received high-dose intravenous methylprednisolone. To identify distinguishing TCR V-J signatures, a discovery cohort of around 98 patients was used, comprising 43 with Graves' ophthalmopathy and 57 with stable Graves' hyperthyroidism. Prospective prediction of ophthalmopathy was tested in an independent validation cohort of approximately 18 hyperthyroidism patients and 17 patients who later progressed to ophthalmopathy. The 85 to 100 discovery patients were randomly split 7:3 into training and test sets. The paper reports TCR Vbeta CDR3 sequencing of over 130 peripheral blood samples: approximately 41 ophthalmopathy, 70 to 85 hyperthyroidism and approximately 17 progressor patients.

Stable Graves' hyperthyroidism was defined as no progression to ophthalmopathy during 18 months of follow-up. The hyperthyroidism patients were between 18 and 65 years old and newly diagnosed, with a disease duration of less than 2 months. Patients with uncontrolled infections, other autoimmune diseases, pregnancy or lactation were excluded. Clinical symptoms, serum thyroxine and TRAb, thyroid ultrasound, and orbital computed tomography formed the basis for the diagnoses. PBMCs were isolated from about 9 ml of fresh peripheral blood by Ficoll-Paque density gradient centrifugation. Trizol reagent was used to extract total RNA, and RNA quality was then checked on an Agilent 2100 Bioanalyzer. Overall results and qualifications from the work: In cross-validation, a model built on a 13 V-J signature told ophthalmopathy apart from stable hyperthyroidism with under 90% sensitivity and roughly 81% specificity, and in testing the same model reached 80%/75%. Most expanded thyroid clonotypes (frequency above 0.001) were also detected in blood, a finding suggesting that blood repertoires may reflect thyroid immune responses. In validation, progression to ophthalmopathy was predicted by the model with around 70% sensitivity and under 85% specificity, a median of 6.5 months before onset. No statistical method was used to set the sample size in advance, and investigators knew the group allocation.

The TCR beta CDR3 regions were amplified from RNA transcripts. For the first round of RT-PCR on the TCR CDR3, the HTBI primer set was used together with the Qiagen OneStep RT-PCR kit. The libraries were constructed in a second round of multiplex PCR and then size-selected and purified. Libraries were sequenced paired-end with 100 bp reads on an Illumina HiSeq2000. From the authors' description of their analysis: Raw data were processed with SOAPnuke, discarding reads with adapters, uncalled bases, mean Phred below 15, or no exact constant-primer or identifier match. High-quality paired reads were merged with COPE v1.2.5, and unique nucleotide sequences were defined as clonotypes. MiTCR v1.1 was used to align the clonotypes against IMGT TRBV, TRBD and TRBJ reference segments. The analysis was restricted to V-J combinations with a frequency above 0.0001, which together covered about 99% of the repertoires. The TCS score was defined as the ratio of F50 (clonal expansion) to E x V (chaos), calculated using BLOSUM62-based TCRdist between CDR3 peptides within each V-J. Welch's t-statistics and random forest reduced roughly 540 V-J features to some 14, which were used in a naive Bayes classifier (R e1071). TCRdb reprocessed the public reads (quality trimming at Q25 with fastp, clone calling with MiXCR) and kept in-frame beta chains. CDR3 protein duplicates are merged, each entry listing the most common genes and DNA. What appears here as the V and J calls and clone size reflects TCRdb's work, not the paper's. The sample profile shows 470,000 or so distinct CDR3 sequences; less than 25% of them were found once. Around 27% of the sample rests with the top ten.

For this clonotype: Which antigen it targets is not known. No clone much larger than this one lies a single base away; base qualities are absent.

The sequence was collected from a man between 18 and 35 years old with Graves' hyperthyroidism. Source material: blood.

For the CDR3, the sequence is CASSYPPGLAGGPFETQYF. The DNA reads as follows: TGTGCCAGCAGTTACCCTCCGGGACTAGCGGGGGGGCCTTTTGAGACCCAGTACTTC. The V and J segments used are TRBV6-2 or TRBV6-3 and TRBJ2-5; the central 16 bases match TRBD2. At the junction V is shortened by 2 bases and J by 5 bases; bases outside the gene matches: 11. CDR1 MNHEY and CDR2 SVGEGT are derived from the germline V gene. The CDR3 spans 19 residues, from the cysteine through the phenylalanine. The entry retains the CDR3 DNA only, 57 bases that are in frame from base 1.